The 13 T cell receptor beta chains below come from one sample, sequenced in a study of T-cell reconstitution after alpha-beta-depleted transplantation in children (dated by TCRdb to the mid-2010s). Preparation of the library involved PCR. The instrument given in TCRdb is Illumina HiSeq 2500. TCR libraries were prepared with molecular barcoding, using unique molecular identifiers to normalize TCRbeta repertoire quantification. TCRdb reran the public reads through fastp at Q25 and MiXCR, keeping productive beta chains. Each CDR3 protein appears once, grouped with its most common genes and DNA. Counted in this sample were around 700,000 distinct CDR3 sequences; about an eighth of them appeared once. The ten largest clones represent 0.65% to 0.9% of the sample. In light of the paper, this sample's treatment or condition label describes: allogeneic hematopoietic cell transplantation with graft depleted of TCRalphabeta T cells and CD19 B cells.

The source was PBMCs, collected before TCRalphabeta/CD19-depleted stem cell transplant. These receptors all come from a girl aged 2 to 9 with congenital amegakaryocytic thrombocytopenia, due to receive a stem cell transplant.

This clonotype occurred a few times. The gene calls are TRBV6-5 and TRBJ1-1; perhaps TRBD1 as D (6 bases). The CDR3 is made up of 18 amino acids. Germline CDR1 is MNHEY and CDR2 is SVGAGI. V was pared by 2 bases and J by 0 bases, with 19 bases between. The CDR3 DNA is TGTGCCAGCAGTTACATGTCAGGACAGATAGGCATGAACACTGAAGCTTTCTTT. It specifies CASSYMSGQIGMNTEAFF.

Worth noting for this clonotype: One end of the junction does not line up with germline, which may come from a read error. CDR3 nucleotide sequence: TGTGCCATCAGCCCCGGGCTCCTGGCTTATCAGCCCCAGCATTTT. This sequence encodes CAISPGLLAYQPQHF. The gene calls are TRBV4-2 and TRBJ1-5; D unresolved. In germline, CDR1 is LGHNA, CDR2 YNFKEQ. This CDR3 spans 15 amino acids.

This clonotype was detected many times. The gene calls are TRBV20-1 and TRBJ2-1; D unclear. V lost 0 bases and J lost 0, with 9 bases in between. The CDR3 is 15 amino acids. Germline assignment: CDR1 DFQATT and CDR2 SNEGSKA (reference sequence). CDR3 in amino acids: CSARDRSSSYNEQFF. The CDR3 DNA sequence: TGCAGTGCTAGAGATCGTTCCAGCTCCTACAATGAGCAGTTCTTC.

This clonotype was detected ten times or more. This rearrangement joins TRBV5-5 to TRBJ2-3; 9 nucleotides align to TRBD2. Germline lookup yields CDR1 SGHKS and CDR2 YYEKEE (reference sequence). The CDR3 is 14 residues long. With V trimmed by 4 bases and J by 6 bases, 6 bases remained unmatched. For the CDR3, the DNA is TGTGCCAGCAGCCACCGGACTAGCGTGGATACGCAGTATTTT. Amino acid sequence: CASSHRTSVDTQYF. Based on the CDR3 plus reference TRBV5-5 and TRBJ2-3, the full variable domain is DAGVTQSPTHLIKTRGQQVTLRCSPISGHKSVSWYQQVLGQGPQFIFQYYEKEERGRGNFPDRFSARQFPNYSSELNVNALLLGDSALYLCASSHRTSVDTQYFGPGTRLTVL.

The rearrangement uses TRBV7-2 and TRBJ2-1; maybe TRBD2 (6 bases). This CDR3 is built from 13 residues. The germline CDR1 and CDR2 sequences are SGHTA and FQGNSA. The V and J ends lost 3 bases and 8 bases respectively, with 11 bases between them. This CDR3 reads CASSFTRGDEQFF. CDR3 coding DNA: TGTGCCAGCAGCTTCACGCGGGGCGATGAGCAGTTCTTC. The complete variable domain, with remaining parts taken from reference TRBV7-2 and TRBJ2-1, reads GAGVSQSPSNKVTEKGKDVELRCDPISGHTALYWYRQSLGQGLEFLIYFQGNSAPDKSGLPSDRFSAERTGGSVSTLTIQRTQQEDSAVYLCASSFTRGDEQFFGPGTRLTVL.

V is TRBV5-1 and J is TRBJ2-4; 13 bases line up with TRBD2. Germline CDR1 SGHRS, CDR2 YFSETQ. The CDR3 extends over 20 amino acids. The J segment lost 6 bases and the V segment lost 0 bases, leaving 15 bases of the junction unmatched. The CDR3 loop reads CASSLGTLGLAGALTNIQYF. The DNA of the CDR3 is TGCGCCAGCAGCTTGGGGACCCTCGGACTAGCGGGAGCCCTAACAAACATTCAGTACTTC.

This clonotype was seen a few times. This chain connects TRBV7-9 to TRBJ2-1; D gene uncertain. Germline CDR1 SEHNR, CDR2 FQNEAQ (reference sequence). The V and J ends lost 8 bases and 0 bases respectively, with 5 bases between them. The CDR3 consists of 12 residues. The CDR3 reads CASDPSYNEQFF. The CDR3 DNA is TGTGCCAGCGATCCCTCCTACAATGAGCAGTTCTTC.

This rearrangement joins TRBV5-8 to TRBJ1-2; D call uncertain. CDR1 SGHTS and CDR2 YDEGEE come from the germline V gene. Trimming cost V 0 bases and J 3 bases, with 12 bases left between them. The CDR3 is 15 amino acids. The chain's CDR3 is CASSLAGPYHYGYTF. The DNA of the CDR3 is TGTGCCAGCAGCTTGGCTGGTCCTTACCACTATGGCTACACCTTC.

The rearrangement uses TRBV7-8 and TRBJ2-1; 11 positions match TRBD1. Germline V gene sequence: CDR1 SGHVS, CDR2 FQNEAQ. V was clipped by 2 bases and J by 8 bases; unmatched bases: 8. There are 16 residues in the CDR3. Here the CDR3 reads CASSLMGTGGRDEQFF. CDR3 nucleotide sequence: TGTGCCAGCAGCTTAATGGGGACAGGGGGTAGGGATGAGCAGTTCTTC.

This clonotype was counted many times. The V gene is TRBV29-1, the J gene TRBJ2-1; D not resolved. Germline values: CDR1 SQVTM, CDR2 ANQGSEA. V was cut by 3 bases and J by 8 bases, with 8 bases left in between. CDR3 length: 11 amino acids. In nucleotides, the CDR3 is TGCAGCGTTGACCCTCAGGATGAGCAGTTCTTC. This sequence encodes CSVDPQDEQFF.

In its sample, this clonotype was seen a few times. The chain recombines TRBV11-2 with TRBJ2-2, with D possibly being TRBD1 (6 bases). CDR3 size: 16 residues. Germline-derived CDR1 and CDR2 are SGHAT and FQNNGV. Trimming left V 4 bases short and J 5 bases short, with 17 bases between. The CDR3 reads CASSSRDTRLTGELFF. CDR3 sequence (DNA): TGTGCCAGCAGCTCTAGGGACACACGATTGACCGGGGAGCTGTTTTTT.

This clonotype has just a few counts. The chain joins TRBV18 to TRBJ2-7; D is uncertain. The V end lost 3 bases, the J end lost 0 bases, and 6 bases lay between the germline ends. The CDR3 has 13 residues. Germline V lookup: CDR1 KGHSH, CDR2 LQKENI. Written as DNA, the CDR3 is TGTGCCAGCTCACCCACAGCCTCCTACGAGCAGTACTTC. This translates into CASSPTASYEQYF.

This clonotype was picked up a small number of times. V is TRBV12-3 or TRBV12-4 and J is TRBJ2-1; 7 positions match TRBD2. CDR3 length: 16 amino acids. Unmatched junction bases numbered 11, after V lost 2 bases and J lost 7 bases. CDR3 in amino acids: CASSLRAGESSNEQFF. The CDR3 DNA reads TGTGCCAGCAGTTTAAGGGCGGGAGAAAGTTCTAATGAGCAGTTCTTC.